This T cell receptor (beta chain) is drawn from a study of T cell responses to AZD1222 COVID-19 vaccine. Germline lookup yields CDR1 SNHLY and CDR2 FYNNEI. CDR3 length: 18 amino acids. J gave up 2 bases and V 6 bases, and 15 bases lay outside the gene matches. Measured with immunoSEQ multiplex PCR; TCRdb has only the in-frame clones, and not every one. The sample consists of 100,000 or so clones, roughly nine tenths of them appearing once. Of note for this clone: Its antigen is undetermined.

Findings and limits, study-wide: A reported finding is that nearly half of spike-specific TCRs target unmutated variant regions.

The sequences come from peripheral blood, collected 28 days after the second AZD1222 dose. This receptor was identified in an adult who received the AZD1222 COVID-19 vaccine. This sequence joins TRBV2 and TRBJ2-3; the match to TRBD2 covers 9 bases. DNA for the CDR3: TGTGCCAGCAGCGGCCTCGGACTAGCGCCTTTCAACACAGATACGCAGTATTTT. It yields the protein CASSGLGLAPFNTDTQYF.